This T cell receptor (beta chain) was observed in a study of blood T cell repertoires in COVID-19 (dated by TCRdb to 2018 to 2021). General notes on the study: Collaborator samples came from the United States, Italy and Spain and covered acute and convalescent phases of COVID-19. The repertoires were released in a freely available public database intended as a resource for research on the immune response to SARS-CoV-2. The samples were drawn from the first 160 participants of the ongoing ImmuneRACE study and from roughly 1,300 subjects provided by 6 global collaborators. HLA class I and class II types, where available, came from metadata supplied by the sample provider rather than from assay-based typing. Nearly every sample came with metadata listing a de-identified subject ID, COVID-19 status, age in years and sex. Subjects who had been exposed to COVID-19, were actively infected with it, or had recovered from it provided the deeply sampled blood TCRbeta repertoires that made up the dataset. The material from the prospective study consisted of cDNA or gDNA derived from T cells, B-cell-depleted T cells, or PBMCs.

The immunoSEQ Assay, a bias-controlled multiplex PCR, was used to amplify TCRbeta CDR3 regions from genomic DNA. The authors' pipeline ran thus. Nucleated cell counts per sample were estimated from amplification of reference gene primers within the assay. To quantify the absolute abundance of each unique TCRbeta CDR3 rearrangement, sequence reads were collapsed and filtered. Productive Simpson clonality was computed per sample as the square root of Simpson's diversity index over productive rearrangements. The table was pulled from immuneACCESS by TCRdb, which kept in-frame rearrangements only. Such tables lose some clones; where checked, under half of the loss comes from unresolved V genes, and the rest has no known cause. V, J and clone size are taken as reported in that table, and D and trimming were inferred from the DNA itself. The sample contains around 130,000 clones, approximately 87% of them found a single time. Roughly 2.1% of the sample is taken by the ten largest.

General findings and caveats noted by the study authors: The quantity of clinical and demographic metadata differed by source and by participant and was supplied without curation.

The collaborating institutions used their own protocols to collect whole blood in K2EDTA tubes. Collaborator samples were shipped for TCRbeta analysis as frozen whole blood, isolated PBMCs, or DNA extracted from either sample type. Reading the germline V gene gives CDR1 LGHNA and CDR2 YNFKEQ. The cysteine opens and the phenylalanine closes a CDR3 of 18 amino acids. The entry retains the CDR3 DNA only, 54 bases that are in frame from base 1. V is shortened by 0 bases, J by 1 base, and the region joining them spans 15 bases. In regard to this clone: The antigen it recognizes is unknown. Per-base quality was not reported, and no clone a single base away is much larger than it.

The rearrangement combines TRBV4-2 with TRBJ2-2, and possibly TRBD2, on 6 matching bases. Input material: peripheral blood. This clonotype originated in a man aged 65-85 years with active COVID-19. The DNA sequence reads TGTGCCAGCAGCCAAGATCCGGCAGGGCGGGAGAACACCGGGGAGCTGTTTTTT. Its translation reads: CASSQDPAGRENTGELFF.